This T cell receptor beta chain was profiled in a study of blood T cell repertoires in COVID-19 (TCRdb year 2020). A note on the overall study: Samples from collaborators originated in the United States, Italy and Spain and spanned both the acute and convalescent phases of COVID-19. The material from the prospective study consisted of cDNA or gDNA derived from T cells, B-cell-depleted T cells, or PBMCs. Subjects who had been exposed to COVID-19, were actively infected with it, or had recovered from it provided the deeply sampled blood TCRbeta repertoires that made up the dataset. A freely available public database, intended as a resource for researchers studying the immune response to SARS-CoV-2, is where the repertoires were released. Samples came from the ongoing ImmuneRACE study (first 160 participants) plus 1,254 subjects from 6 global collaborators. The sample metadata nearly always contained a de-identified subject ID, COVID-19 status, age in years and sex. Where available, HLA class I and class II types were taken from metadata supplied by the sample provider and were not determined by assay-based typing. Study-wide findings and limitations: How much clinical and demographic metadata was included differed by source and by participant, and the metadata was provided uncurated.

Participants in the prospective study were enrolled through a virtual design, were aged about 18 to 100 years, and lived in roughly 26 United States geographic areas. In the prospective study, cohorts were assigned on the basis of participant-reported clinical history obtained from a screening survey and a study questionnaire. Mobile phlebotomists in the prospective study collected whole blood, serum and a nasopharyngeal or oropharyngeal swab from every participant. Over a roughly two-month period, participants in the prospective study had the option of providing additional blood draws and questionnaires. Prospective study blood samples were shipped either frozen or at room temperature before DNA extraction. CDR1 MNHNS and CDR2 SASEGT were looked up in the germline V gene. From the cysteine through the phenylalanine, the CDR3 covers 14 amino acids. The sequence is cut down to CDR3 DNA, 42 bases in frame from base 1. Relative to germline, V is 3 bases shorter and J is 3 bases shorter, with 8 bases between their ends.

Remarks on this clone: Its antigen is not yet known. Qualities for individual bases were not recorded, and no much larger clone is one base off.

TCRbeta CDR3 regions were amplified from genomic DNA by means of the immunoSEQ Assay, a bias-controlled multiplex PCR. In the original analysis: The number of nucleated cells in each sample was estimated by amplification of reference gene primers within the assay. Sequence reads were collapsed and filtered to measure the absolute abundance of every unique TCRbeta CDR3 rearrangement. For each sample, productive Simpson clonality was calculated as the square root of Simpson's diversity index across productive rearrangements. This immuneACCESS table, as held by TCRdb, lists in-frame sequences with V and J called but not all clones. Of the missing ones, under half trace to an unresolved V gene in checked studies; the others have no known cause. The V and J calls and clone size come from that table; D and trimming were worked out from the DNA. The sample table records hundreds of thousands of clones; about nine tenths of these occur just once. The ten largest clonotypes hold more than 0.95% of the sample.

This chain is built from TRBV6-1 and TRBJ2-2; the D region possibly corresponds to TRBD1 (6 bases align). The source is a middle-aged woman with acute COVID-19. Sequencing was performed on PBMCs or T cells enriched from blood (not recorded which). The CDR3 sequence is CASSDNRDTGELFF. The DNA sequence is as follows: TGTGCCAGCAGTGATAACAGGGACACCGGGGAGCTGTTTTTT.